This TCR beta chain was identified during a study of CD8 T cells in ankylosing spondylitis. TCRdb recomputed calls from the 5' RACE reads with MiXCR, one row per CDR3 protein. The sample consists of 650,000 to 800,000 distinct CDR3 sequences, around 20% of them appearing once. This clonotype was seen a handful of times. Its antigen is undetermined. Study outcomes and limitations: A TCR beta motif of fewer than ten highly homologous variants seemed to mark ankylosing spondylitis blood.

The TCR comes from a male donor with ankylosing spondylitis. What was sequenced was blood, either unsorted or a sorted T cell fraction (not recorded which).

The CDR3 sequence: CSARDGELGLAGDDEFF. The CDR3 DNA reads as TGCAGTGCTAGAGATGGGGAATTGGGACTAGCGGGAGACGATGAGTTCTTC. The V call is TRBV20-1, the J call TRBJ2-1; the match to TRBD2 covers 14 bases. V trimming: 0 bases; J trimming: 14 bases; junction bases outside the gene matches: 15. Germline-derived CDR1 and CDR2 are DFQATT and SNEGSKA (reference sequence). The length of the CDR3 is 17 residues.